This T cell receptor (beta chain) is drawn from a study of T-cell reconstitution after alpha-beta-depleted transplantation in children. Study results and limitations: Where alpha-beta T cells came from about two months after transplant was reportedly several hundred expanded graft clones. Surviving recipient T cells and intrathymic progenitors accounted for some patients' high TCRbeta diversity at day 60. T-cell numbers and diversity one year post-transplant derived largely from freshly generated T cells.

Unique molecular identifiers were incorporated into the prepared TCRbeta library. A single record per CDR3 protein comes from TCRdb applying MiXCR to the PCR reads. The table shows under 3,500 distinct CDR3 sequences, with around 10% occurring only once. This clonotype was observed many times. No antigen is known for it. The junction had 6 bases not matched to a gene; V was cut back by 3 bases and J by 9 bases. The CDR3 has 13 residues. Germline CDR1 DFQATT, CDR2 SNEGSKA (reference sequence). The receptor comes from a patient under 10 years old who had a stem cell transplant for inherited bone marrow failure, so the T cells may come from the graft donor. The sample here was PBMCs, mostly from graft donor cells, taken 360 days after TCRalphabeta/CD19-depleted stem cell transplant. The chain joins TRBV20-1 to TRBJ2-1, with 9 bases aligning to TRBD2. The CDR3 loop is CSASVLAGSEQFF. The CDR3 bases are TGCAGTGCTAGTGTCCTAGCGGGAAGTGAGCAGTTCTTC.